This T cell receptor beta chain was profiled in a study of cytomegalovirus exposure and HLA in healthy donors. Study outcomes and limitations: Reports showed the classifier diagnosing cytomegalovirus status with high specificity and sensitivity. In a later analysis, HLA-C alleles had the fewest associated TCRs, DRB1 alleles the most. Later on, an analysis tied 15,000 to 20,000 TCR beta sequences to HLA alleles at 0.05 false discovery rate.

This CDR3 has 13 amino acids. Germline CDR1 is MGHRA and CDR2 is YSYEKL. V lost 4 bases to trimming and J lost 9 bases, with 10 bases between them. The primer mix had 60 Vbeta and 13 Jbeta primers. Profiling relied on immunoSEQ multiplex PCR, and the TCRdb table lists in-frame clones only, not all of them. Of about 98,000 clones listed, 60% to 75% are singletons. Details on this clone: The antigen is not known.

Sequenced input: PBMCs. J is TRBJ1-6 and V is TRBV4-1; no clear D. The origin of this receptor is a female donor in good health and CMV-seronegative. CDR3 DNA: TGCGCCAGCAGCCCTACGGGAGGTTCACCCCTCCACTTT. Protein: CASSPTGGSPLHF.